This entry lists 5 T cell receptor beta chains sequenced from one sample in a study of OX40 agonist ivuxolimab in advanced cancers. Libraries were prepared by immunoSEQ multiplex PCR; TCRdb keeps only in-frame clonotypes and omits some of them. Of almost 85,000 clones in the sample, approximately 93% were seen once. This specimen consisted of CD4+ or CD8+ T cells sorted from blood, obtained in a trial of the OX40 agonist ivuxolimab. These TCRs come from an adult with an advanced solid tumor such as melanoma, head and neck, liver or kidney cancer.

The V gene is TRBV6-5, the J gene TRBJ2-1; no reliable D call. CDR3 length equals 12 residues. Between the trimmed V and J ends, which lost 10 bases and 6 bases, there was a span of 13 bases. Germline CDR1 MNHEY, CDR2 SVGAGI. The DNA for the CDR3 is TGTGCCACCAAGGGCCTAGGCAATGAGCAGTTCTTC. Protein: CATKGLGNEQFF.

The chain couples TRBV11-2 to TRBJ2-7, with 11 positions matching TRBD2. The CDR3 has 16 residues. V was pared by 5 bases and J by 0 bases, with 6 bases of the junction left unmatched. Germline lookup yields CDR1 SGHAT and CDR2 FQNNGV. The DNA of the CDR3 is TGTGCCAGCAGCCGCGGACTAGCGGGCTTCTCCTACGAGCAGTACTTC. Translating it yields CASSRGLAGFSYEQYF. Full variable domain (outside the CDR3, taken from reference TRBV11-2 and TRBJ2-7): EAGVAQSPRYKIIEKRQSVAFWCNPISGHATLYWYQQILGQGPKLLIQFQNNGVVDDSQLPKDRFSAERLKGVDSTLKIQPAKLEDSAVYLCASSRGLAGFSYEQYFGPGTRLTVT.

The chain employs TRBV6-1 and TRBJ1-1, with unresolved D. Germline V gene sequence: CDR1 MNHNS, CDR2 SASEGT. The CDR3 is made up of 12 amino acids. Deletions cut 2 bases from V and 8 bases from J, with 9 bases between. CDR3 loop: CASSEWVTEAFF. The CDR3 DNA sequence: TGTGCCAGCAGTGAATGGGTCACCGAAGCTTTCTTT.

The chain uses TRBV19 and TRBJ1-1; the D is unclear. CDR1 and CDR2 (germline): LNHDA, SQIVND (reference sequence). The germline V and J ends were trimmed by 3 bases and 7 bases, with 12 bases remaining between them. There are 13 residues in the CDR3. In nucleotides, the CDR3 is TGTGCCAGTAGTATTATAGGGTGGGATGAAGCTTTCTTT. Translation: CASSIIGWDEAFF.

V is TRBV4-1 and J is TRBJ2-7; the D gene is possibly TRBD1 (6 bases). The CDR3 runs to 15 residues. Trimming shortened V by 0 bases and J by 5 bases, and 14 bases separated the two germline ends. Germline V gives CDR1 MGHRA, CDR2 YSYEKL. The CDR3 is CASSQDPKGTNEQYF. CDR3 bases: TGCGCCAGCAGCCAAGATCCTAAAGGGACAAACGAGCAGTACTTC.